Presented here are 27 T cell receptor beta chains from one specimen sequenced in a study of cytomegalovirus exposure and HLA in healthy donors. The PCR had 60 Vbeta and 13 Jbeta primers. Generated by immunoSEQ multiplex PCR, the TCRdb table keeps only in-frame clones and is missing some. The sample carries about 160,000 clones, 75% recorded once. What was sequenced was PBMCs. Source of these receptors: a woman aged 50 to 60 in good health and CMV-seropositive.

The V and J genes are TRBV4-2 and TRBJ2-7, with D possibly being TRBD1 (5 bases). V dropped 0 bases and J dropped 2 bases, with 14 bases sitting between them. CDR3 length: 16 amino acids. The germline V gene has CDR1 LGHNA and CDR2 YNFKEQ. This CDR3 is CASSQDSDTETYEQYF. The CDR3 DNA follows: TGTGCCAGCAGCCAAGATTCGGACACGGAAACCTACGAGCAGTACTTC.

This chain links TRBV7-2 with TRBJ1-1, with D possibly being TRBD1 (5 bases). The CDR3 is 14 amino acids. Trimming took 6 bases from V and 5 from J, leaving 16 bases between them. Per germline, CDR1 SGHTA and CDR2 FQGNSA. This chain's CDR3 is CASRRDFRWTEAFF. The CDR3 nucleotides read TGTGCCAGCAGGCGGGACTTTAGATGGACTGAAGCTTTCTTT.

The chain recombines TRBV5-4 with TRBJ2-3; no firm D call. V gave up 0 bases and J gave up 4 bases, with 6 bases separating them. Germline V gene lookup returns CDR1 SGHNT and CDR2 YYREEE (reference sequence). This CDR3 is built from 13 residues. CDR3 in DNA: TGTGCCAGCAGCTTGGGTGGGCCAGATACGCAGTATTTT. This gives the protein CASSLGGPDTQYF. Full variable domain (missing parts from reference TRBV5-4 and TRBJ2-3): ETGVTQSPTHLIKTRGQQVTLRCSSQSGHNTVSWYQQALGQGPQFIFQYYREEENGRGNFPPRFSGLQFPNYSSELNVNALELDDSALYLCASSLGGPDTQYFGPGTRLTVL.

About this clone: The same CDR3 is also encoded by other DNA sequences in this sample. This sequence joins TRBV14 and TRBJ1-2; D ambiguous. CDR1 SGHDN and CDR2 FVKESK come from the germline V gene. V lost 3 bases and J lost 5, with 7 bases in between. This CDR3 comprises 12 residues. The CDR3 protein is CASSQRQYGYTF. The CDR3 bases are TGTGCCAGCAGCCAGCGGCAGTATGGCTACACCTTC.

The chain employs TRBV2 and TRBJ1-5; 7 nucleotides match TRBD1. This CDR3 has 14 residues. Trimming at V came to 5 bases and at J to 5 bases, leaving 6 bases not matched to a gene. Germline CDR1 SNHLY, CDR2 FYNNEI. This chain's CDR3 is CASSTTGEDQPQHF. In DNA form, the CDR3 reads TGTGCCAGCAGTACTACAGGGGAAGATCAGCCCCAGCATTTT.

The chain recombines TRBV9 with TRBJ2-7; 7 nucleotides match TRBD2. Losses at the gene ends were 4 bases for V and 5 bases for J; bases not matched to a gene: 12. Looked up from germline, CDR1 is SGDLS and CDR2 is YYNGEE. This CDR3 is 15 amino acids long. This CDR3 reads CASSLFGGEGNEQYF. For the CDR3, the DNA is TGTGCCAGCAGCCTATTTGGGGGGGAAGGTAACGAGCAGTACTTC. Using reference TRBV9 and TRBJ2-7 for the parts outside the CDR3, the full variable domain is DSGVTQTPKHLITATGQRVTLRCSPRSGDLSVYWYQQSLDQGLQFLIQYYNGEERAKGNILERFSAQQFPDLHSELNLSSLELGDSALYFCASSLFGGEGNEQYFGPGTRLTVT.

V gene TRBV20-1 combines with J gene TRBJ1-1; tentative D call: TRBD1 (5 bases). V lost 5 bases, J lost 7 bases, and 11 bases lay in between. Germline V gives CDR1 DFQATT, CDR2 SNEGSKA (reference sequence). The CDR3 is 11 residues long. CDR3: CSAVRQFEAFF. For the CDR3, the DNA is TGCAGTGCTGTAAGACAGTTTGAAGCTTTCTTT.

V and J are TRBV6-5 and TRBJ1-1, with D possibly TRBD1 on 6 matching bases. The CDR3 runs 14 residues. Germline CDR1 MNHEY, CDR2 SVGAGI. V lost 7 bases, J lost 7 bases, and 19 bases lay in between. CDR3 sequence (DNA): TGTGCCAGCACAGTGTGGGAGGGGGTGAGTGAAGCTTTCTTT. It encodes CASTVWEGVSEAFF.

The V gene is TRBV4-2, the J gene TRBJ2-3; D is unresolved. Germline V CDR1 and CDR2: LGHNA, YNFKEQ. V was trimmed by 4 bases and J by 2 bases, leaving 7 bases between them. The CDR3 totals 13 residues. The CDR3 DNA is TGTGCCAGCAGCCTCGACAACACAGATACGCAGTATTTT. This sequence encodes CASSLDNTDTQYF.

The chain employs TRBV6-5 and TRBJ1-2, with 10 bases fitting TRBD1. This CDR3 region has 13 residues. V was clipped by 4 bases and J by 6 bases; unmatched bases: 2. The germline V gene encodes CDR1 MNHEY and CDR2 SVGAGI. The CDR3 nucleotides read TGTGCCAGCAGTTTTGGACAGGGGGATGGCTACACCTTC. Its translation is CASSFGQGDGYTF.

The chain combines TRBV19 with TRBJ1-4, with D perhaps matching TRBD1 (6 bases). The CDR3 spans 15 residues. Germline lookup yields CDR1 LNHDA and CDR2 SQIVND (reference sequence). The V end lost 6 bases, the J end lost 5 bases, and 16 bases lay between the germline ends. The CDR3 here is CASRTQGTENEKLFF. The DNA for the CDR3 is TGTGCCAGTAGGACCCAGGGGACGGAAAATGAAAAACTGTTTTTT.

CDR3 sequence: CASSEGAREKLFF. Here the CDR3 DNA reads TGTGCCAGCAGCGAGGGGGCCAGAGAAAAACTGTTTTTT. V usage is TRBV9 and J usage is TRBJ1-4; 7 bases map to TRBD1. This CDR3 is built from 13 residues. From germline, CDR1 is SGDLS and CDR2 YYNGEE. The V and J ends lost 3 bases and 8 bases, in that order; junction bases with no gene match: 4.

The CDR3 DNA reads TGCGCCAGCAGCTTAGAAGGGGGTAGTCAGCCCCAGCATTTT. Its protein is CASSLEGGSQPQHF. The chain is built from TRBV5-1 and TRBJ1-5; D may be TRBD1 (6 bases). This CDR3 region has 14 residues. V was trimmed by 2 bases and J by 6 bases, leaving 12 bases between them. Per germline, CDR1 SGHRS and CDR2 YFSETQ.

The sample holds a few counts of this clone. The rearrangement joins TRBV7-5 to TRBJ2-6; the table gives TRBD2 as D, unverified against the DNA. TRBV7-5 is deemed a pseudogene. The CDR3 is 16 residues long. CDR3 residues: CVRTLVTYSGANVLTF. Written as DNA, the CDR3 is TGTGTCAGAACCTTAGTCACCTACTCTGGGGCCAACGTCCTGACTTTC.

To note about this clone: The sample carries other DNA sequences with the same CDR3. The J gene is TRBJ1-1, the V gene TRBV18; 7 nucleotides line up with TRBD1. Trimming cost V 1 base and J 4 bases; bases outside gene matches: 3. This CDR3 spans 14 amino acids. Germline V gene sequence: CDR1 KGHSH, CDR2 LQKENI. CDR3 protein: CASSPLGGTTEAFF. In DNA form, the CDR3 reads TGTGCCAGCTCACCACTAGGGGGCACCACTGAAGCTTTCTTT.

This clone was detected a few times. The CDR3 sequence: CASRGDLFDEQFF. CDR3 nucleotide sequence: TGCGCCAGCAGAGGAGACTTATTCGATGAGCAGTTCTTC. The gene calls are TRBV10-1 and TRBJ2-1; D unclear. The CDR3 is 13 amino acids. Trimming cost V 6 bases and J 8 bases, with 14 bases left between them. From germline, CDR1 is WNHNN and CDR2 SYGVQD (reference sequence).

V gene TRBV5-1 combines with J gene TRBJ2-5, with a weak D call TRBD2 (6 bases). CDR1 is SGHRS, CDR2 YFSETQ, per germline. The CDR3 consists of 14 residues. V was clipped by 6 bases and J by 1 base, with 13 bases between them. The chain's CDR3 is CASNSGGSQETQYF. The DNA for the CDR3 is TGCGCCAGCAATTCCGGGGGTTCCCAAGAGACCCAGTACTTC.

Concerning this clone itself: One junction end disagrees with the germline gene, perhaps due to a read error. Other DNA sequences of this sample code for an identical CDR3. V is TRBV7-6 and J is TRBJ2-1; possible D gene TRBD1, 6 bases. The V gene's germline CDR1 is SGHVS and CDR2 FNYEAQ. The CDR3 consists of 15 residues. DNA for the CDR3: TGTGCCAGCAGCTTATCTAGTCGACAGGACAATGAACAGTTCTTC. The encoded protein is CASSLSSRQDNEQFF. Full variable domain (missing parts from reference TRBV7-6 and TRBJ2-1): GAGVSQSPRYKVTKRGQDVALRCDPISGHVSLYWYRQALGQGPEFLTYFNYEAQQDKSGLPNDRFSAERPEGSISTLTIQRTEQRDSAMYRCASSLSSRQDNEQFFGPGTRLTVL.

The chain has TRBV19 and TRBJ1-1; D unresolved. The CDR3 loop spans 16 amino acids. CDR1 and CDR2 from the germline V gene are LNHDA and SQIVND (reference sequence). V was pared by 4 bases and J by 5 bases, with 20 bases between. As DNA, the CDR3 is TGTGCCAGTAGTACCCTTAGGATGGAAACGCGGACTGAAGCTTTCTTT. As protein: CASSTLRMETRTEAFF.

The chain combines TRBV19 with TRBJ2-7; D perhaps matches TRBD2 (5 bases). V was shortened by 3 bases and J by 0 bases, with 12 bases between the two germline ends. The CDR3 extends over 15 amino acids. Per the germline V gene, CDR1 is LNHDA and CDR2 is SQIVND (reference sequence). The CDR3 protein is CASSIRSGSSYEQYF. The CDR3 DNA is TGTGCCAGTAGTATCCGGTCGGGGAGCTCCTACGAGCAGTACTTC.

This chain joins TRBV29-1 and TRBJ1-1, with D unresolved. The CDR3 length is 12 residues. V lost 7 bases and J 1 base, leaving 10 bases between the germline ends. Germline V gene lookup returns CDR1 SQVTM and CDR2 ANQGSEA. CDR3 sequence (DNA): TGCAGCGGCAGACGAGGGAACACTGAAGCTTTCTTT. As protein: CSGRRGNTEAFF.

The V and J genes are TRBV19 and TRBJ2-5; tentative D call: TRBD2 (6 bases). CDR3 length: 15 residues. V lost 4 bases and J lost 7, with 19 bases in between. CDR1 LNHDA and CDR2 SQIVND come from the germline V gene (reference sequence). The CDR3 region has the DNA TGTGCCAGTAGTACGGGTCGCAGCATGGGGGGGACCCAGTACTTC. It specifies CASSTGRSMGGTQYF.

The chain combines TRBV7-2 with TRBJ2-7; 7 bases agree with TRBD2. The CDR3 length is 12 residues. The V and J ends lost 5 bases and 4 bases, in that order; junction bases with no gene match: 2. Germline V gene data show CDR1 as SGHTA and CDR2 as FQGNSA. This CDR3 is CASSRSGYEQYF. The CDR3 nucleotides are TGTGCCAGCAGCCGTAGCGGGTACGAGCAGTACTTC.

Only one count was recorded for this clone. The V call is TRBV19, the J call TRBJ2-3; D may be TRBD2 (6 bases). Germline CDR1 is LNHDA and CDR2 is SQIVND (reference sequence). The CDR3 totals 15 residues. V lost 4 bases, J lost 3 bases, and 14 bases lay in between. The DNA of the CDR3 is TGTGCCAGTAGTACGGGACTGACTAATACAGATACGCAGTATTTT. Encoded protein: CASSTGLTNTDTQYF.

The V call is TRBV5-1, the J call TRBJ2-1; 8 bases agree with TRBD2. J gave up 7 bases and V 4 bases, and 7 bases lay outside the gene matches. The CDR3 covers 14 residues. Germline V gene sequence: CDR1 SGHRS, CDR2 YFSETQ. CDR3 in amino acids: CASSAERGRNEQFF. The CDR3 DNA is TGCGCCAGCAGCGCCGAGCGGGGGCGGAATGAGCAGTTCTTC.

This sequence joins TRBV13 and TRBJ2-7, with 8 bases fitting TRBD2. The CDR3 runs 14 residues. Germline CDR1 PRHDT, CDR2 FYEKMQ (reference sequence). V shed 3 bases and J 5 bases; nucleotides not matched to a gene: 6. CDR3 DNA: TGTGCCAGCAGCTTTGACGGGGGGGTCCACGAGCAGTACTTC. As protein: CASSFDGGVHEQYF.

With respect to this clone: Its ends do not fully match the called genes, so a read error is possible. The J gene is TRBJ1-2, the V gene TRBV7-9; possibly TRBD1 for D (6 bases). This CDR3 comprises 12 residues. Germline V CDR1 and CDR2: SEHNR, FQNEAQ (reference sequence). This chain's CDR3 is CSSSPSSGEESF. The CDR3 DNA is TGTTCCAGCAGCCCCTCTTCAGGGGAAGAGAGCTTC.